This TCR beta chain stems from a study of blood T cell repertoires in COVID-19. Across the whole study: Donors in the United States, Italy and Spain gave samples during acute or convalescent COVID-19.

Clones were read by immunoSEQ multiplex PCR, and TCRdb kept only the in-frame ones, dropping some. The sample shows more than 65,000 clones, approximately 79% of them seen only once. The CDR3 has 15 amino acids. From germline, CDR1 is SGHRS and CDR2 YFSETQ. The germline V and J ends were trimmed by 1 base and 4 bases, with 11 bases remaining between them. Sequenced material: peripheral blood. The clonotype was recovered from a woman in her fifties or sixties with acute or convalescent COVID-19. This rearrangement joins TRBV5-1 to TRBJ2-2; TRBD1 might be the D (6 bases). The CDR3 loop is CASSLSGVGTGELFF. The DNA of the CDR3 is TGCGCCAGCAGCTTGTCAGGGGTTGGCACCGGGGAGCTGTTTTTT.